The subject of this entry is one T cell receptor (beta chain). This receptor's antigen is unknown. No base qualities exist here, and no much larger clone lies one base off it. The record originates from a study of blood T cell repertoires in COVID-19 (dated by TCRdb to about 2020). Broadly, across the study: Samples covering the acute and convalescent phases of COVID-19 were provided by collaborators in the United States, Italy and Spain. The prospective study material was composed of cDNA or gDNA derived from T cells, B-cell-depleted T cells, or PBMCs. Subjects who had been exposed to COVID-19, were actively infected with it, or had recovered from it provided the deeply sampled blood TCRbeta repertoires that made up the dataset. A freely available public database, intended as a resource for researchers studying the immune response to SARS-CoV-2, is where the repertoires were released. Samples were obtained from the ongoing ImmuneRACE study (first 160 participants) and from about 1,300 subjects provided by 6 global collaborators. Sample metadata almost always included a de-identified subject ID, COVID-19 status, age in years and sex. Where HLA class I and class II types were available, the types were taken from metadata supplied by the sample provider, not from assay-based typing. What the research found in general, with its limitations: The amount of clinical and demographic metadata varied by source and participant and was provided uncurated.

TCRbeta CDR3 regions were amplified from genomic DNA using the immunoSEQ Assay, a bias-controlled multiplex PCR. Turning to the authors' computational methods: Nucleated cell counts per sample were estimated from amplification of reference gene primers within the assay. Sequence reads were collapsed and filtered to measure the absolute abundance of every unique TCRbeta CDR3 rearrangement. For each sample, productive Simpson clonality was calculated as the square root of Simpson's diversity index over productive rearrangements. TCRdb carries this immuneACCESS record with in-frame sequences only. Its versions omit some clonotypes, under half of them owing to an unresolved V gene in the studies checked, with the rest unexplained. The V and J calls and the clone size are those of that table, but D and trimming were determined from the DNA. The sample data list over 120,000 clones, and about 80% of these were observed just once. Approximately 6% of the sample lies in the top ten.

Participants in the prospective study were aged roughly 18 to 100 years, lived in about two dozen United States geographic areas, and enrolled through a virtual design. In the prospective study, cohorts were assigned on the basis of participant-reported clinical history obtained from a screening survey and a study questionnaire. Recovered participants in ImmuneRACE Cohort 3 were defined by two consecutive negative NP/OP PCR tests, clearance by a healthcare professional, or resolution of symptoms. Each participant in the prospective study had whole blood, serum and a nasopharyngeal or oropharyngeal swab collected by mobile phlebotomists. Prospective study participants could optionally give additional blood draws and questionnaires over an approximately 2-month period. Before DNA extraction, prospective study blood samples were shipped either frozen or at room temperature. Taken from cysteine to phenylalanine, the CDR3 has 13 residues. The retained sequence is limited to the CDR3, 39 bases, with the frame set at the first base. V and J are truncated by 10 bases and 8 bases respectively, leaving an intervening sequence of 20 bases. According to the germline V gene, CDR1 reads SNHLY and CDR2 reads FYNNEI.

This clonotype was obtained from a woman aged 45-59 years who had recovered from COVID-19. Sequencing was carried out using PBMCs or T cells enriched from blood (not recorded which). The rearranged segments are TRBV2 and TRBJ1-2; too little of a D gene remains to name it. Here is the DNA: TGTGCCATCAGCGCCTTTGAAGATCGGGGCTACACCTTC. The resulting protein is CAISAFEDRGYTF.